This is a list of T cell receptor beta chains from one sample in a study of human T cells and chemical hapten exposure. From the RACE reads, TCRdb called clonotypes with MiXCR, one entry per CDR3 protein. Here the sample spans about 93,000 distinct CDR3 sequences, approximately 9% being singletons. The sample in question was whole blood, obtained in connection with sensitization to the hapten diphenylcyclopropenone (DPC). The origin of the receptors is a middle-aged man with alopecia areata. Some clones in this sample may be carry-over from other donors' samples. The CDR3 runs from the conserved cysteine through the conserved F or W. The D gene is left open where the match is weak. Size is stated for part of the rows, as once, few or many counts, or as a class when the clone is expanded.

TRBJ2-3	TRBD2	.	TRBV5-8	CASSPFGLLAGGTDTQYF	TGTGCCAGCAGCCCCTTCGGCCTACTAGCGGGTGGCACAGATACGCAGTATTTT
TRBJ2-3	.	.	TRBV30	CAWKGLADTQYF	TGTGCCTGGAAGGGACTTGCAGATACGCAGTATTTT
TRBJ2-3	TRBD1	few	TRBV7-2	CASSLGQGVDTQYF	TGTGCCAGCAGCCTCGGACAGGGTGTCGATACGCAGTATTTT
TRBJ1-1	.	.	TRBV29-1	CSVDRSAEAFF	TGCAGCGTTGACAGGTCTGCTGAAGCTTTCTTT
TRBJ2-5	.	.	TRBV28	CASSLSSAGQETQYF	TGTGCCAGCAGTTTATCCTCAGCGGGCCAAGAGACCCAGTACTTC
TRBJ2-3	TRBD2	.	TRBV5-1	CASSRTLAGTSTDTQYF	TGCGCCAGCAGCCGGACGCTAGCGGGAACTAGCACAGATACGCAGTATTTT
TRBJ2-3	TRBD2	.	TRBV12-3/TRBV12-4	CASSLALAGGYTDTQYF	TGTGCCAGCAGTTTAGCGCTAGCGGGAGGGTACACAGATACGCAGTATTTT
TRBJ2-3	TRBD2	few	TRBV6-5	CASSGLAGAVTDTQYF	TGTGCCAGCAGCGGACTAGCGGGAGCCGTCACAGATACGCAGTATTTT
TRBJ2-7	.	.	TRBV2	CATNRSPEQYF	TGTGCCACTAACAGGAGCCCCGAGCAGTACTTC
TRBJ2-3	.	few	TRBV20-1	CSARAQESTDTQYF	TGCAGTGCTAGGGCTCAGGAGAGCACAGATACGCAGTATTTT
TRBJ2-1	TRBD2	.	TRBV10-3	CAVRTSRLSNGQFF	TGTGCCGTCAGGACTAGCCGTTTAAGTAATGGGCAGTTCTTC
TRBJ1-2	.	many	TRBV29-1	CSVYGSTNYGYTF	TGCAGCGTTTACGGATCTACGAACTATGGCTACACCTTC
TRBJ1-1	.	few	TRBV29-1	CSVERDTEAFF	TGCAGCGTTGAAAGGGACACTGAAGCTTTCTTT
TRBJ2-7	.	few	TRBV9	CASSLRGDEQYF	TGTGCCAGCAGCCTCAGAGGGGACGAGCAGTACTTC
TRBJ2-5	.	.	TRBV7-7	CASSLEGGLGETQYF	TGTGCTAGCAGCTTAGAGGGGGGCCTCGGCGAGACCCAGTACTTC
TRBJ1-6	.	many	TRBV27	CASSFPGINSPLHF	TGTGCCAGCAGTTTCCCAGGGATTAATTCACCCCTCCACTTT
TRBJ2-7	TRBD2	.	TRBV24-1	CATSDARLAGINEQYF	TGTGCCACCAGTGATGCCCGACTAGCGGGAATCAACGAGCAGTACTTC
TRBJ2-3	.	many	TRBV29-1	CSANGLHTDTQYF	TGCAGCGCCAATGGGCTTCACACAGATACGCAGTATTTT
TRBJ1-6	TRBD1	.	TRBV7-9	CASSSGTGGDSPLHF	TGTGCCAGCAGCTCGGGGACAGGGGGCGATTCACCCCTCCACTTT
TRBJ1-4	.	many	TRBV6-6	CASSPGLTVLNEKLFF	TGTGCCAGCAGTCCCGGTCTAACAGTACTTAATGAAAAACTGTTTTTT
TRBJ2-7	TRBD1	few	TRBV28	CASRSGTGIVDEQYF	TGTGCCAGCCGGTCCGGGACAGGAATTGTTGACGAGCAGTACTTC
TRBJ1-1	.	few	TRBV7-2	CASSPRTENTEAFF	TGTGCCAGCAGCCCTAGAACAGAGAACACTGAAGCTTTCTTT
TRBJ2-7	.	many	TRBV20-1	CSARMGTFSSYEQYF	TGCAGTGCCCGGATGGGGACATTTAGCTCCTACGAGCAGTACTTC
TRBJ2-1	.	few	TRBV6-2/TRBV6-3	CASTGAGFYNEQFF	TGTGCCAGCACCGGGGCGGGGTTCTACAATGAGCAGTTCTTC
TRBJ2-3	.	.	TRBV24-1	CATSDRQGSGLDTQYF	TGTGCCACCAGTGACCGTCAGGGCAGTGGCTTAGATACGCAGTATTTT
TRBJ2-6	.	many	TRBV6-2/TRBV6-3	CASSPPQRMSSGANVLTF	TGTGCCAGCAGCCCCCCCCAGAGAATGAGCTCTGGGGCCAACGTCCTGACTTTC
TRBJ1-2	TRBD1	many	TRBV5-6	CASSLMTGGDGYTF	TGTGCCAGCAGCTTGATGACAGGGGGCGATGGCTACACCTTC
TRBJ2-2	.	few	TRBV10-3	CAISESSGGTGELFF	TGTGCCATCAGTGAGTCGAGCGGAGGGACCGGGGAGCTGTTTTTT
TRBJ1-2	.	few	TRBV3-1	CASSPLSSDRNYGYTF	TGTGCCAGCAGTCCACTCTCATCGGACCGTAACTATGGCTACACCTTC
TRBJ1-5	.	many	TRBV6-5	CASSSPPNQPQHF	TGTGCCAGCAGTTCCCCACCCAATCAGCCCCAGCATTTT
TRBJ2-6	.	.	TRBV4-3	CASSHDFNSGANVLTF	TGCGCCAGCAGCCACGACTTCAACTCTGGGGCCAACGTCCTGACTTTC
TRBJ2-4	.	.	TRBV5-1	CASSLDRAGIQYF	TGCGCCAGCAGCTTGGACAGGGCGGGCATTCAGTACTTC
TRBJ2-1	.	few	TRBV11-2	CASSLDWTTHNEQFF	TGTGCCAGCAGCTTAGATTGGACTACCCACAATGAGCAGTTCTTC
TRBJ1-5	.	many	TRBV25-1	CASSPQGGSNQPQHF	TGTGCCAGCAGTCCACAAGGGGGTAGCAATCAGCCCCAGCATTTT
TRBJ1-6	.	few	TRBV7-2	CASSLDSNSYNSPLHF	TGTGCCAGCAGCTTGGACAGCAACTCCTATAATTCACCCCTCCACTTT
TRBJ1-6	TRBD1	many	TRBV12-3/TRBV12-4	CASSSTGGSSPLHF	TGTGCCAGCAGCTCGACAGGGGGCAGTTCACCCCTCCACTTT
TRBJ2-5	.	few	TRBV30	CAWSYQGKETQYF	TGTGCCTGGAGCTACCAGGGAAAGGAGACCCAGTACTTC
TRBJ2-1	TRBD2	many	TRBV29-1	CSVEGTSSYNEQFF	TGCAGCGTTGAAGGGACTAGCTCCTACAATGAGCAGTTCTTC
TRBJ2-6	.	few	TRBV5-1	CASSLIRAGANVLTF	TGCGCCAGCAGCTTGATCAGGGCTGGGGCCAACGTCCTGACTTTC
TRBJ2-7	TRBD2	few	TRBV20-1	CSARDWAGAGEQYF	TGCAGTGCTAGAGATTGGGCGGGAGCTGGGGAGCAGTACTTC
TRBJ2-5	TRBD2	many	TRBV28	CASRTVAGQETQYF	TGTGCCAGCCGGACGGTAGCGGGGCAAGAGACCCAGTACTTC
TRBJ1-2	.	few	TRBV6-5	CASSYYLGSYGYTF	TGTGCCAGCAGTTACTATCTGGGTAGCTATGGCTACACCTTC
TRBJ2-1	TRBD1	many	TRBV20-1	CSARDKAGGWGEQFF	TGCAGTGCTAGAGATAAGGCAGGGGGCTGGGGTGAGCAGTTCTTC
TRBJ2-3	TRBD1	many	TRBV7-8	CASSLVGDSADTQYF	TGTGCCAGCAGCTTAGTTGGGGACAGCGCAGATACGCAGTATTTT
TRBJ2-7	TRBD1	many	TRBV6-5	CASSANSGTGGSYEQYF	TGTGCCAGCAGTGCCAACTCCGGGACAGGGGGTTCCTACGAGCAGTACTTC
TRBJ2-7	.	few	TRBV6-6	CASSGGHPYEQYF	TGTGCCAGCAGTGGGGGACACCCCTACGAGCAGTACTTC
TRBJ2-3	TRBD2	few	TRBV29-1	CSVESGRATDTQYF	TGCAGCGTTGAAAGCGGGAGGGCCACAGATACGCAGTATTTT
TRBJ2-3	TRBD1	.	TRBV4-3	CASSQEGQGVGTQYF	TGCGCCAGCAGCCAAGAGGGACAGGGAGTGGGTACGCAGTATTTT
TRBJ1-1	.	few	TRBV7-2	CASSFVGRGNTEAFF	TGTGCCAGCAGCTTTGTGGGGCGGGGCAACACTGAAGCTTTCTTT
TRBJ1-2	.	many	TRBV19	CASSSMRAPGDQYGYTF	TGTGCCAGTAGTTCGATGCGCGCACCAGGTGATCAATATGGCTACACCTTC
TRBJ2-1	.	many	TRBV18	CASSPPHRGGADEQFF	TGTGCCAGCTCACCACCTCATAGGGGGGGAGCCGATGAGCAGTTCTTC